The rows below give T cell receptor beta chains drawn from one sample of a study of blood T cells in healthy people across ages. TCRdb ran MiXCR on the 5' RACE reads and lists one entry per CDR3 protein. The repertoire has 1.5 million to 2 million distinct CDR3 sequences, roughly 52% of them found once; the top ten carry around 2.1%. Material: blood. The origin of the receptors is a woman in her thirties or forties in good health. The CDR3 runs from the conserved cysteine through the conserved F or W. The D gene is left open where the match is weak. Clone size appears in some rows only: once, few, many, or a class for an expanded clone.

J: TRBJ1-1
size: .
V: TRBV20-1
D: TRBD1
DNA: TGCAGTGCTAGAGGAGGGACAGGCCAGGAAGCTTTCTTT
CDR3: CSARGGTGQEAFF

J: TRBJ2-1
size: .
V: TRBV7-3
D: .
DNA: TGTGCCAGCAGCCCGAGGGCCAGGTTAAGCTCCTACAATGAGCAGTTCTTC
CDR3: CASSPRARLSSYNEQFF

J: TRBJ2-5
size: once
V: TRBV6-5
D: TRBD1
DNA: TGTGCCAGCAGTTACGGGGACAGGGCTTCGTGGGAGCAGTACTTC
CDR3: CASSYGDRASWEQYF

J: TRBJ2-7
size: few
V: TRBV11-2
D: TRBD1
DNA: TGTGCCAGCAGGTGGACGGGACAGAGCTCCTACGAGCAGTACTTC
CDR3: CASRWTGQSSYEQYF

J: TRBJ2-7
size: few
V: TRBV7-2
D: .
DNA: TGTGCCAGCAGCTTAGTCGGCCTCCCCTACGAGCAGTACTTC
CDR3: CASSLVGLPYEQYF

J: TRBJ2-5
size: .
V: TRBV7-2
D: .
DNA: TGTGCCAGCAGCTCAGCATTAATCCAAGAGACCCAGTACTTC
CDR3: CASSSALIQETQYF

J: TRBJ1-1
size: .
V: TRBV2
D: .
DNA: TGTGCCAGCACAGGACAGATCCGGGCTTTCTTT
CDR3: CASTGQIRAFF

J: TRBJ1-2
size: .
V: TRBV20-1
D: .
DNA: TGCAGTGCTAGAGATCGGCGGGGGACCAACTATGGCTACACCTTC
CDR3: CSARDRRGTNYGYTF

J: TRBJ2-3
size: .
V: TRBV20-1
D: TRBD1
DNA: TGCAGTGCCCAACGGGACAGGGACCCCCTCACAGATACGCAGTATTTT
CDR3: CSAQRDRDPLTDTQYF

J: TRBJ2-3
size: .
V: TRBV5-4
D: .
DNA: TGTGCCAGCAGCTTGGGTGGAGGGGGATTCGGGTCGGATACGCAGTATTTT
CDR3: CASSLGGGGFGSDTQYF

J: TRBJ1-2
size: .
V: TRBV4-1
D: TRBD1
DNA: TGCGCCAGCAGCCCCGAAACGGGACAGGGATACTATGGCTACACCTTC
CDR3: CASSPETGQGYYGYTF

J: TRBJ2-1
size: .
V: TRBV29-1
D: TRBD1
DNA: TGCAGCGGCCGGACAGGTCGTGTTGAGCAGTTCTTC
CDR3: CSGRTGRVEQFF

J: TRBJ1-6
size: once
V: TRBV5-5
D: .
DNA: TGTGCCAGCACCGAGACCCCAGGAGGATGGAATATTAATTCACCCCTCCACTTT
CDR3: CASTETPGGWNINSPLHF

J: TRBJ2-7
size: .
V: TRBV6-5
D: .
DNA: TGCGCCAGCAGTGGGGGCTTACGGGGGCTATACGAGCAGTACTTC
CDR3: CASSGGLRGLYEQYF

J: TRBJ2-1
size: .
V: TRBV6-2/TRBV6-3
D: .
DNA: TGTGCCAGCAGATCGGGACTCTCAGTCAATGAGCAGTTCTTC
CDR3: CASRSGLSVNEQFF

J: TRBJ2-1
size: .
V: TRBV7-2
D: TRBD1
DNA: TGTGCCAGCACCGAGGACAGGGGGCCTTACAATGAGCAGTTCTTC
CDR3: CASTEDRGPYNEQFF

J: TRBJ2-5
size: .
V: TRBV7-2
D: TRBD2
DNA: TGTGCCAGCAGCCGATTAGCGGTACCTAGCGGGGCTGAGCAGTACTTC
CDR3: CASSRLAVPSGAEQYF

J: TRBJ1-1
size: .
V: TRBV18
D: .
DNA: TGTGCCAGCTCTCCAGCGGTGGGCACTGAAGCTTTCTTT
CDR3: CASSPAVGTEAFF

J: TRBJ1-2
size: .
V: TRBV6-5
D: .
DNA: TGTGCCAGCAGTTACTCGGGACAACGTGGCTACACCTTC
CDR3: CASSYSGQRGYTF

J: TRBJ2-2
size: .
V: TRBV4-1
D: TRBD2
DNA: TGCGCCAGCAGCCAAGTTGCGGGGGGTGCCGGGGAGCTGTTTTTT
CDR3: CASSQVAGGAGELFF

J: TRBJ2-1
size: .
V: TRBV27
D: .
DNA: TGTGCCAGCACCCGACAGAATGAGCAGTTCTTC
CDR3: CASTRQNEQFF

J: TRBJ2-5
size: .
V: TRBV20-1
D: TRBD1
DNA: TGCAGTGCCGGACGGACAGGGACCCAAGAGACCCAGTACTTC
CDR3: CSAGRTGTQETQYF

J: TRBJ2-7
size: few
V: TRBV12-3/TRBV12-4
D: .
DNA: TGTGCCAGCAGTCCGACCTCTGTTATAGGCGAGCAGTACTTC
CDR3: CASSPTSVIGEQYF

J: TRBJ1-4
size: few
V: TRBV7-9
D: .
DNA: TGTGCCAGCAGCCGAGGGACATCCGAAAAACTGTTTTTT
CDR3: CASSRGTSEKLFF

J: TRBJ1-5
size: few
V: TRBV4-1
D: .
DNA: TGCGCTAGCAGCCAGCTTGCTGGTCAGCCCCAGCATTTT
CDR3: CASSQLAGQPQHF

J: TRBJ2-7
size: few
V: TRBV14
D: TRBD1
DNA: TGTGCCAGCAGCCGAGGACAGGGGGTATCCTACGAGCAGTACTTC
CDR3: CASSRGQGVSYEQYF

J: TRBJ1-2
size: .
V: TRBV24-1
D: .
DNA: TGTGCCACCAGTGATTCCGACTCGGGTATCTATGGCTACACCTTC
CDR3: CATSDSDSGIYGYTF

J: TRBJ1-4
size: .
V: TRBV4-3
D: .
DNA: TGCGCCAGCAGCCAAGAAGGAGGCGGAGGTGAAAAACTGTTTTTT
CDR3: CASSQEGGGGEKLFF

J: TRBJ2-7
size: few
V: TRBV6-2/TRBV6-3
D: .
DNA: TGTGCCAGCAGTGTAAACTTTGTCGAGCAGTACTTC
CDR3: CASSVNFVEQYF

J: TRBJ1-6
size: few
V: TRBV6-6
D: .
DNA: TGTGCCAGCACCTACAGGGCAAGCAATAATTCACCCCTCCACTTT
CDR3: CASTYRASNNSPLHF

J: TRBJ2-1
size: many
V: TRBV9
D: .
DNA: TGCGCCAGCAGTGTTGGGGGCTCCTACAATGAGCAGTTCTTC
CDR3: CASSVGGSYNEQFF

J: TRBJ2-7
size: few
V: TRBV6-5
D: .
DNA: TGTGCCAGCAGTTCCCGAGCGGACGGGGCCTACGAGCAGTACTTC
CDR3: CASSSRADGAYEQYF

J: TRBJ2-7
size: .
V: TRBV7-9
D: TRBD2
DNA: TGTGCCAGCAGCTTCGACGGGGGGGGACTCAGGGCGTTCGAGCAGTACTTC
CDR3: CASSFDGGGLRAFEQYF

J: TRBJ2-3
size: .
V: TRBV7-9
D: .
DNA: TGTGCCAGCAGTCCACCCAGGATCAGCTCCAGCACAGATACGCAGTATTTT
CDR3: CASSPPRISSSTDTQYF

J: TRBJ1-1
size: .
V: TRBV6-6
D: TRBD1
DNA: TGTGCCAGCAGTTACGTCCTGGGACAGGGTGGGGGCACTGAAGCTTTCTTT
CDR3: CASSYVLGQGGGTEAFF

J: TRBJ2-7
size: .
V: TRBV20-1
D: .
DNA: TGCAGTGCGGAGGGGGGACCGGCTTTCGACGAGCAGTACTTC
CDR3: CSAEGGPAFDEQYF

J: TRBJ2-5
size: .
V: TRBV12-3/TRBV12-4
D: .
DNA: TGTGCCAGCAGTGTAGAACAGAAAGAGACCCAGTACTTC
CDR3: CASSVEQKETQYF

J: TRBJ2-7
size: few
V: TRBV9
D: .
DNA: TGTGCCAGCAGCGGTCGACAGTACGAGCAGTACTTC
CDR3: CASSGRQYEQYF

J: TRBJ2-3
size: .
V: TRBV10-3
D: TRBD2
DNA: TGTGCCATCAGTGTCGGCGGGGGGCCGAGAGATACGCAGTATTTT
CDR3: CAISVGGGPRDTQYF

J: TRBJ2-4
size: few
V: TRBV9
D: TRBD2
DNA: TGTGCCAGCAGCCCCCCCGGGTCTAGCGGTTTGATTCAGTACTTC
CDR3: CASSPPGSSGLIQYF

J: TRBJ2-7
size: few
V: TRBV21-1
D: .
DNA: TGTGCCAGCAGCACCGGGTTAAGCTCCTACGAGCAGTACTTC
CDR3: CASSTGLSSYEQYF

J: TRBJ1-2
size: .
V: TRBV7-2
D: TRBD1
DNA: TGTGCCAGCAGTTGGGCCGGGACAGGGACTAGTGGCTACACCTTC
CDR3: CASSWAGTGTSGYTF

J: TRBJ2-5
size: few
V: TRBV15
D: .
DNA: TGTGCCACCAGTACCGCCGGGACAAGTGAGACCCAGTACTTC
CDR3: CATSTAGTSETQYF

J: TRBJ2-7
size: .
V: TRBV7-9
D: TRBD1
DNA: TGTGCCAGCAGCTTAGACCTCAACACCCGGGACAGGGAAGCGGAGCAGTACTTC
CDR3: CASSLDLNTRDREAEQYF

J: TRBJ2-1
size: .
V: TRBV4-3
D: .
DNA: TGCGCCAGCAGCCCCTCGGCGGGGCTTGGGGTGGGTGAGCAGTTCTTC
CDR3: CASSPSAGLGVGEQFF

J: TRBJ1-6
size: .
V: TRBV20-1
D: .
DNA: TGCAGTGCTAGAGCTACGGAGGGCAATTCACCCCTCCACTTT
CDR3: CSARATEGNSPLHF

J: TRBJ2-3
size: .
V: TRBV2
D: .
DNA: TGTGCCAGCGCCGTGCAGGGAATGGGCACAGATACGCAGTATTTT
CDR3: CASAVQGMGTDTQYF

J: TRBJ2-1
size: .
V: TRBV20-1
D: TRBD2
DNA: TGCAGTACATCGCCGGGACTAGCGCAAAATGAGCAGTTCTTC
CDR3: CSTSPGLAQNEQFF

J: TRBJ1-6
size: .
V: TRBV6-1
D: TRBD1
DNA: TGTGCCAGCAGGCCAGGACAGGCGAGCTCCTATAATTCACCCCTCCACTTT
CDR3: CASRPGQASSYNSPLHF

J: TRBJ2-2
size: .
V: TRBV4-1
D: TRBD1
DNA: TGCGCCAGCAGCTCAGTGGGACAGGGTGGCACCGGGGAGCTGTTTTTT
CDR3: CASSSVGQGGTGELFF

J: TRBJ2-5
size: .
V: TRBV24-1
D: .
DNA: TGTGCCACCAGTCGGCGGTTAGAAGAGCAGTACTTC
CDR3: CATSRRLEEQYF

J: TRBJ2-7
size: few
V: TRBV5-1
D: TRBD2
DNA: TGCGCCAGCAGCTCGCGGGGGTCCCAGTACGAGCAGTACTTC
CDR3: CASSSRGSQYEQYF

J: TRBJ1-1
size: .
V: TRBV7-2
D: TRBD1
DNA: TGTGCCAGCAGCCCGTGGGACAGAAGGAACACTGAAGCTTTCTTT
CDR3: CASSPWDRRNTEAFF

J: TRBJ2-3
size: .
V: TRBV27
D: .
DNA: TGTGCCAGCAGGTTAAGGTCCCAGGGCACAGATACGCAGTATTTT
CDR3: CASRLRSQGTDTQYF

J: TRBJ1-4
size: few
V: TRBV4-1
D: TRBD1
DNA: TGCGCCAGCAGCCAAGATCTCGGACAGGGGGCAACTAATGAAAAACTGTTTTTT
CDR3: CASSQDLGQGATNEKLFF

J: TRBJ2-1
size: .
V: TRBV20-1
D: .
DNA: TGCAGTGCCGCCCAGGGGAATGAGCAGTTCTTC
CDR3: CSAAQGNEQFF

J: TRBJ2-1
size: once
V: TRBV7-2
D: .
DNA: TGTGCCGGCAGCTTAGACTGGAGTAGAGGACGGGAGCAGTTCTTC
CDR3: CAGSLDWSRGREQFF

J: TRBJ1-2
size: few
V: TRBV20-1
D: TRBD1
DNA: TGCAGTGCTAGGAAGGTAGAGGGGGCAGACTATGGCTACACCTTC
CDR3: CSARKVEGADYGYTF

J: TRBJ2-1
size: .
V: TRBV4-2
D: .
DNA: TGTGCCAGCAGCCAACTGATAGGGAATGAGCAGTTCTTC
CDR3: CASSQLIGNEQFF

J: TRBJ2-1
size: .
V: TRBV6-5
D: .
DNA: TGTGCCAGCAGTTACTCGATGGGGCAGGGGCGGTTCTTC
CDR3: CASSYSMGQGRFF